These T cell receptor beta chains were read from a single sample in a study of long-term antiretroviral therapy in people with HIV. Measured with immunoSEQ multiplex PCR; TCRdb has only the in-frame clones, and not every one. The table lists fewer than 40,000 clones, roughly three quarters of them singletons. The specimen was unsorted PBMCs, collected 1.9 years after starting antiretroviral therapy. These receptor sequences come from a man between 18 and 35 years old with HIV. The CDR3 runs from the conserved cysteine through the conserved F or W. The D gene is left open where the match is weak. Expanded clones are given a class, and other clones once, few, many or no size at all.

abundance	d_gene	v_gene	j_gene	CDR3aa	CDR3nt
NA	NA	TRBV19	TRBJ1-5	CASSIRGDSNQPQHF	TGTGCCAGTAGTATTCGGGGGGATAGCAATCAGCCCCAGCATTTT
NA	TRBD1	TRBV28	TRBJ1-2	CASSLRRQGAVGYTF	TGTGCCAGCAGTTTAAGGCGACAGGGGGCCGTGGGCTACACCTTC
NA	TRBD1	TRBV11-3	TRBJ2-1	CASSSGQGTYNEQFF	TGTGCCAGCAGCTCTGGACAGGGCACCTACAATGAGCAGTTCTTC
NA	TRBD1	TRBV19	TRBJ2-3	CATSRGLTDTQYF	TGTGCCACCTCGAGGGGGCTCACAGATACGCAGTATTTT
NA	NA	TRBV6-5	TRBJ2-2	CASSYFSPAGELFF	TGTGCCAGCAGTTACTTCTCGCCGGCCGGGGAGCTGTTTTTT
NA	NA	TRBV7-3	TRBJ1-3	CASSSLWHWSGNTIYF	TGTGCCAGCAGTTCCTTATGGCATTGGTCTGGAAACACCATATATTTT
NA	NA	TRBV25-1	TRBJ1-1	CASSEYPEGTEAFF	TGTGCCAGCAGTGAATATCCCGAAGGGACTGAAGCTTTCTTT
NA	TRBD1	TRBV28	TRBJ2-6	CASSSPQGAGGANVLTF	TGTGCCAGCAGTTCCCCACAGGGGGCGGGTGGGGCCAACGTCCTGACTTTC
NA	TRBD1	TRBV28	TRBJ1-1	CASSLRDRAFF	TGTGCCAGCAGTTTGCGGGACAGGGCTTTCTTT
NA	NA	TRBV27	TRBJ1-3	CASSWQGGFGNTIYF	TGTGCCAGCAGTTGGCAGGGAGGATTCGGAAACACCATATATTTT
NA	NA	TRBV5-5	TRBJ1-2	CASSLGGHRQDYGYTF	TGTGCCAGCAGCTTAGGGGGACACCGACAGGACTATGGCTACACCTTC
NA	NA	TRBV5-1	TRBJ2-1	CASSFQDSYNEQFF	TGCGCCAGCAGCTTCCAGGATTCCTACAATGAGCAGTTCTTC
NA	NA	TRBV2	TRBJ1-1	CASTTQGGGGGTEAFF	TGTGCCAGCACCACCCAAGGTGGCGGGGGAGGTACTGAAGCTTTCTTT
NA	TRBD1	TRBV19	TRBJ1-5	CASARTGFLPPQHF	TGTGCCAGTGCTAGGACAGGGTTTTTGCCGCCCCAGCATTTT
few	NA	TRBV6-5	TRBJ1-6	CASSWAGSNNSPLHF	TGTGCCAGCAGTTGGGCAGGGTCGAATAATTCACCCCTCCACTTT
NA	NA	TRBV7-3	TRBJ2-2	CASSLTWGANTGELFF	TGTGCCAGCAGCTTAACATGGGGGGCGAACACCGGGGAGCTGTTTTTT
once	NA	TRBV4-1	TRBJ1-4	CASSQVGSDEKLFF	TGCGCCAGCAGCCAAGTTGGAAGCGATGAAAAACTGTTTTTT
NA	TRBD1	TRBV11-2	TRBJ2-7	CASSFEQGIYEQYF	TGTGCCAGCAGCTTTGAACAGGGGATATACGAGCAGTACTTC
few	TRBD2	TRBV19	TRBJ2-2	CASSMVGGSAGELFF	TGTGCCAGTAGTATGGTGGGAGGGTCGGCCGGGGAGCTGTTTTTT
NA	NA	TRBV7-2	TRBJ2-3	CASSLVAPGAGTDTQYF	TGTGCCAGCAGCTTAGTGGCCCCGGGGGCCGGCACAGATACGCAGTATTTT
NA	NA	TRBV13	TRBJ1-2	CASSFSTENYGYTF	TGTGCCAGCAGCTTCTCGACAGAAAACTATGGCTACACCTTC
NA	NA	TRBV20-1	TRBJ1-3	CSASGGNTIYF	TGCAGTGCTAGTGGCGGAAACACCATATATTTT
few	NA	TRBV9	TRBJ2-6	CASSVVLDSGANVLTF	TGTGCCAGCAGCGTAGTCCTAGACTCTGGGGCCAACGTCCTGACTTTC
few	NA	TRBV7-9	TRBJ1-6	CASSLSGTENSPLHF	TGTGCCAGCAGCTTATCCGGGACGGAGAATTCACCCCTCCACTTT
NA	TRBD1	TRBV28	TRBJ1-5	CASNLQGPGNQPQHF	TGTGCCAGCAACCTACAGGGGCCAGGCAATCAGCCCCAGCATTTT
NA	NA	TRBV10-1	TRBJ2-2	CASSDGGLNTGELFF	TGCGCCAGTTCGGATGGGGGTTTGAACACCGGGGAGCTGTTTTTT
NA	NA	TRBV7-8	TRBJ2-2	CASSFPGDTGELFF	TGTGCCAGCAGCTTTCCGGGGGACACCGGGGAGCTGTTTTTT
NA	TRBD1	TRBV5-1	TRBJ2-5	CASSFGQGGTQYF	TGCGCCAGCAGCTTCGGACAGGGAGGGACCCAGTACTTC
NA	NA	TRBV7-3	TRBJ2-1	CASSFRRGDEQFF	TGTGCCAGCAGCTTTCGGAGGGGAGATGAGCAGTTCTTC
NA	TRBD1	TRBV4-1	TRBJ2-2	CASSHFYRGTNTGELFF	TGCGCCAGCAGCCATTTCTACAGGGGCACGAACACCGGGGAGCTGTTTTTT
NA	TRBD1	TRBV11-2	TRBJ1-1	CASSSAGTGVVGTEAFF	TGTGCCAGCAGCTCCGCCGGGACAGGGGTTGTCGGCACTGAAGCTTTCTTT
NA	NA	TRBV5-1	TRBJ2-1	CASRLDSPSYNEQFF	TGCGCCAGCAGGCTCGACAGTCCTTCCTACAATGAGCAGTTCTTC
NA	TRBD1	TRBV6-5	TRBJ1-2	CASSYSDRAIDGYTF	TGTGCCAGCAGTTACTCGGACAGGGCCATAGATGGCTACACCTTC
NA	NA	TRBV28	TRBJ1-1	CASRSGFWANPEAFF	TGTGCCAGCAGGTCCGGGTTTTGGGCTAACCCTGAAGCTTTCTTT
NA	NA	TRBV6-5	TRBJ2-2	CASSRTENTGELFF	TGTGCCAGCAGTAGGACAGAGAACACCGGGGAGCTGTTTTTT
NA	NA	TRBV6-1	TRBJ1-1	CAIGSTEAFF	TGTGCCATCGGTAGCACTGAAGCTTTCTTT
NA	TRBD2	TRBV7-9	TRBJ2-1	CASSPPLADSYNEQFF	TGTGCCAGCAGCCCGCCCCTAGCGGATTCCTACAATGAGCAGTTCTTC
NA	NA	TRBV2	TRBJ1-1	CASITGRGTEAFF	TGTGCCAGCATCACAGGGAGAGGCACTGAAGCTTTCTTT
NA	TRBD2	TRBV10-2	TRBJ2-5	CASSESRGWETQYF	TGCGCCAGCAGTGAGTCGCGGGGGTGGGAGACCCAGTACTTC
NA	NA	TRBV5-4	TRBJ1-5	CASSLMGSHQPQHF	TGTGCCAGCAGCTTGATGGGGTCACATCAGCCCCAGCATTTT
NA	NA	TRBV28	TRBJ2-7	CASTPPGHLYEQYF	TGTGCCAGCACCCCACCTGGCCATCTTTACGAGCAGTACTTC
NA	NA	TRBV11-2	TRBJ1-4	CASSSIDRRNEKLFF	TGTGCCAGCAGCTCCATTGACAGGCGAAATGAAAAACTGTTTTTT
NA	NA	TRBV30	TRBJ2-5	CAWGTYGETQYF	TGTGCCTGGGGGACCTACGGAGAGACCCAGTACTTC
NA	NA	TRBV9	TRBJ1-2	CASSGNRFSGVYGYTF	TGTGCCAGCAGCGGAAACCGATTTTCGGGGGTGTATGGCTACACCTTC
NA	NA	TRBV10-3	TRBJ1-2	CAIKSWQERGYTF	TGTGCCATCAAGAGTTGGCAGGAGCGCGGCTACACCTTC
few	TRBD1	TRBV4-1	TRBJ1-3	CASSPPGQGARGNTIYF	TGCGCCAGCAGCCCACCGGGACAGGGGGCTCGCGGAAACACCATATATTTT
once	NA	TRBV6-4	TRBJ1-1	CASSESGKTEAFF	TGTGCCAGCAGTGAGTCAGGGAAGACTGAAGCTTTCTTT
NA	TRBD1	TRBV19	TRBJ1-2	CASTLEGANGYTF	TGTGCCAGTACACTCGAGGGGGCTAACGGCTACACCTTC
NA	TRBD1	TRBV6-6	TRBJ1-1	CASSSETGVGNTEAFF	TGTGCCAGCAGTTCCGAGACAGGGGTCGGGAACACTGAAGCTTTCTTT
NA	TRBD1	TRBV5-1	TRBJ1-1	CASNRDREVDTEAFF	TGCGCCAGTAATAGGGACAGGGAGGTGGACACTGAAGCTTTCTTT
NA	NA	TRBV15	TRBJ2-3	CATSRVRQKNTDTQYF	TGTGCCACCAGCAGAGTGCGTCAGAAAAACACAGATACGCAGTATTTT
NA	NA	TRBV19	TRBJ2-5	CASSLQNNHQETQYF	TGTGCCAGTAGTTTACAGAATAACCATCAAGAGACCCAGTACTTC
NA	TRBD2	TRBV5-1	TRBJ2-1	CASSFTTGRLAGLSSYNEQFF	TGCGCCAGCAGCTTTACGACAGGCCGACTAGCGGGGCTTAGCTCCTACAATGAGCAGTTCTTC
NA	TRBD1	TRBV7-6	TRBJ2-2	CASSFLGTGNTGELFF	TGTGCCAGCAGCTTTCTTGGGACAGGGAACACCGGGGAGCTGTTTTTT
NA	NA	TRBV6-1	TRBJ2-1	CATAPTYNEQFF	TGTGCCACCGCTCCTACCTACAATGAGCAGTTCTTC
NA	TRBD1	TRBV28	TRBJ2-7	CASSPWGGEGQGTPYEQYF	TGTGCCAGCAGTCCATGGGGGGGCGAGGGACAGGGGACGCCCTACGAGCAGTACTTC
NA	NA	TRBV19	TRBJ1-1	CASSISVNTEAFF	TGTGCCAGTAGTATATCCGTGAACACTGAAGCTTTCTTT
NA	TRBD1	TRBV5-1	TRBJ1-2	CASSSGQGLGYGYTF	TGCGCCAGCAGCTCAGGACAGGGTTTGGGATATGGCTACACCTTC
NA	NA	TRBV5-4	TRBJ2-3	CASSRQTDTQYF	TGTGCCAGCAGTCGTCAAACAGATACGCAGTATTTT